The source of this T cell receptor (beta chain) is a study of blood T cell repertoires in COVID-19. In the authors' methods: Reference gene primer amplification yielded estimated nucleated cell counts. Sequenced by immunoSEQ multiplex PCR; TCRdb stores in-frame clones only, minus some. V and J calls and clone size are those listed in that table; D and trimming were worked out from the DNA. The table lists about 310,000 clones, around 87% of them singletons. Trimming cost V 2 bases and J 6 bases, with 22 bases left between them. This CDR3 contains 17 residues. Germline CDR1 reads MGHDK; CDR2 reads SYGVNS.

This rearrangement joins TRBV25-1 to TRBJ1-2; weak D call: TRBD1 (6 bases). This TCR came from a man aged 45-65 years with active or convalescent COVID-19. Material: peripheral blood. The CDR3 DNA sequence: TGTGCCAGCAGTGAAACCCCGACAGGACCTCATGAGGATGGCTACACCTTC. Its protein product is CASSETPTGPHEDGYTF.